Following are 5 T cell receptor beta chains from one sample sequenced in a study of regulatory T cells in long-lasting Graves disease. Time point indicated: newly diagnosed GD, antithyroid drugs for less than 3 months. After RNA was extracted from PBMCs, the TCR library was made from it. Through Arm-PCR of CDR3 regions and iRepertoire HTBI primers, TCR beta libraries were built. MiXCR, applied by TCRdb to the multiplex PCR reads, yields one record per CDR3 protein. The table records about 350,000 distinct CDR3 sequences, about a sixth of them present only once. The same data also went into a second study, on T cells in Graves' hyperthyroidism and ophthalmopathy.

The sample here was peripheral blood mononuclear cells (PBMCs), taken at new diagnosis, from a patient treated with antithyroid drugs. These receptors all stem from a woman aged 18-29 years with Graves disease.

This clonotype was counted at least ten times. This chain connects TRBV28 to TRBJ1-1; D perhaps matches TRBD1 (6 bases). This CDR3 comprises 15 residues. Germline V gene lookup returns CDR1 MDHEN and CDR2 SYDVKM. The V gene lost 6 bases and the J gene lost 1 base, with 15 bases spanning the gap. The CDR3 coding sequence is TGTGCCAGCAGGTCGACAGGCCTTGCGAACACTGAAGCTTTCTTT. Residues: CASRSTGLANTEAFF.

This clonotype was seen many times. The chain recombines TRBV2 with TRBJ2-5; D is possibly TRBD2 (5 bases). Germline CDR1 is SNHLY and CDR2 is FYNNEI. The CDR3 runs to 16 residues. The ends were cut back, 3 bases at V and 5 bases at J, with 19 bases in the middle. The CDR3 region has the DNA TGTGCCAGCAGTGACGGGGTATCTGCAGGTTTGGAGACCCAGTACTTC. Its protein product is CASSDGVSAGLETQYF.

In this sample, this clonotype turned up a few times. CDR3 sequence reads: CADPGTYGYTF. The DNA for the CDR3 is TGTGCAGACCCGGGGACTTATGGCTACACCTTC. The chain links TRBV2 to TRBJ1-2; the D gene is possibly TRBD1 (5 bases). The CDR3 consists of 11 residues. Looked up from germline, CDR1 is SNHLY and CDR2 is FYNNEI.

This chain connects TRBV7-8 to TRBJ2-2; 13 bases match TRBD2. Germline CDR1 SGHVS, CDR2 FQNEAQ. The CDR3 has 17 amino acids. V gave up 5 bases and J gave up 7 bases; unmatched junction bases: 10. The CDR3 DNA reads TGTGCCAGCAGCAACCCCGGACTAGCGGGAGACCTCGGGGAGCTGTTTTTT. This sequence encodes CASSNPGLAGDLGELFF. The full variable domain, its missing parts supplied by reference TRBV7-8 and TRBJ2-2, is GAGVSQSPRYKVAKRGQDVALRCDPISGHVSLFWYQQALGQGPEFLTYFQNEAQLDKSGLPSDRFFAERPEGSVSTLKIQRTQQEDSAVYLCASSNPGLAGDLGELFFGEGSRLTVL.

The sample holds many counts of this clonotype. The chain recombines TRBV20-1 with TRBJ2-7; 13 bases line up with TRBD2. The CDR3 is 16 residues long. V lost 3 bases, J lost 2 bases, and 7 bases stayed unmatched. The germline CDR1 and CDR2 sequences are DFQATT and SNEGSKA (reference sequence). The CDR3 nucleotides are TGCAGTGCTAGGGGACTAGCGGGACCCGAAACCTACGAGCAGTACTTC. It is translated as CSARGLAGPETYEQYF.